The 2 T cell receptor beta chains reported below all come from one sample, sequenced in a study of Ad26.COV2.S vaccination and SARS-CoV-2 variants. The assay was immunoSEQ multiplex PCR, and TCRdb's table has in-frame clones only and misses some. The sample yields hundreds of thousands of clones, more than 70% seen once. The treatment was: some 20 received Ad26.COV2.S at low or high dose, single or two shots; about 5 received placebo; per-sample allocation not given. Sampling occurred on day 63 after the first vaccine or placebo injection. Sequenced material: peripheral blood, taken in a trial of Ad26.COV2.S vaccine versus placebo. All receptors come from a person aged 18-65 years who received the Ad26.COV2.S COVID-19 vaccine or a placebo.

About this clone itself: This specimen includes other DNA sequences encoding the same CDR3. The chain employs TRBV19 and TRBJ2-7; D may be TRBD2 (6 bases). Trimming stripped 1 base from V and 3 bases from J, with 10 bases between. The CDR3 is 14 amino acids. Germline assignment: CDR1 LNHDA and CDR2 SQIVND (reference sequence). CDR3 loop: CASSIGTGDYEQYF. In DNA, the CDR3 is TGTGCCAGTAGTATAGGTACGGGGGACTACGAGCAGTACTTC.

This clone appeared once. J is TRBJ1-1 and V is TRBV6-5; no definite D call. Germline CDR1 MNHEY, CDR2 SVGAGI. V was shortened by 2 bases and J by 3 bases, with 10 bases between the two germline ends. The CDR3 has 14 residues. CDR3 residues: CASSYREVDTEAFF. DNA for the CDR3: TGTGCCAGCAGTTACAGGGAGGTCGACACTGAAGCTTTCTTT.